Listed here are 2 T cell receptor beta chains from one sample, sequenced in a study of T cell repertoires in cytomegalovirus infection. MiXCR was run by TCRdb on the reads, yielding one entry per CDR3 protein. The repertoire includes 340,000 or so distinct CDR3 sequences, about 25% of them detected once, and approximately 12% sits in the top ten. Antigens of these TCRs are unknown. The sample was cultured PBMCs, taken from culture after CMV antigen stimulation. The source is a human donor in good health (CMV status not recorded). Some clones in this sample may be carry-over from other donors' samples.

This chain uses TRBV11-2 with TRBJ2-3; 8 positions agree with TRBD1. V trimming: 6 bases; J trimming: 2 bases; junction bases outside the gene matches: 10. The CDR3 is 16 amino acids. CDR1 SGHAT and CDR2 FQNNGV come from the germline V gene. CDR3 loop: CASRYSTGANTDTQYF. The DNA for the CDR3 is TGTGCCAGCAGATATTCGACAGGGGCCAACACAGATACGCAGTATTTT.

This chain links TRBV12-3 or TRBV12-4 with TRBJ1-2; D is undetermined. Trimming took 1 base from V and 4 from J, leaving 10 bases between them. The CDR3 loop spans 14 amino acids. The CDR3 spells CASSLGQIVYGYTF. The CDR3 DNA is TGTGCCAGCAGTTTAGGGCAGATCGTCTATGGCTACACCTTC.